This T cell receptor (beta chain) comes out of a study of CD8+ T cells in alopecia areata. Study as a whole: For the treated group, dosing was oral tofacitinib at 5 to 10 mg twice daily.

With regard to this clone: Its target is unknown.

Germline CDR1 LNHNV, CDR2 YYDKDF (reference sequence). The ends were cut back, 4 bases at V and 9 bases at J, with 10 bases in the middle. The CDR3 is made up of 12 amino acids. Findings of the study overall: Both scalp clonality and the expanded CD8+ clones among the top 100 showed a significant decrease with tofacitinib. The study also sequences resident alphabeta T cells of normal skin in scalp samples.

Treatment: oral pan-JAK inhibitor, 5-10 mg twice daily. TCR sequencing used cDNA made by reverse transcription of extracted RNA. Produced via immunoSEQ multiplex PCR; TCRdb's table is partial and in-frame only. Of around 200,000 clones listed, roughly 53% are singletons. The sequencing here drew on CD8+ T cells sorted from blood, taken at week 24, from a patient treated with tofacitinib. The source of this sequence is a human donor with alopecia areata. The chain joins TRBV15 to TRBJ2-1; D gene ambiguous. CDR3 DNA sequence: TGTGCCACCAGCAACCTTAAACTTGAGCAGTTCTTC. Its protein is CATSNLKLEQFF.